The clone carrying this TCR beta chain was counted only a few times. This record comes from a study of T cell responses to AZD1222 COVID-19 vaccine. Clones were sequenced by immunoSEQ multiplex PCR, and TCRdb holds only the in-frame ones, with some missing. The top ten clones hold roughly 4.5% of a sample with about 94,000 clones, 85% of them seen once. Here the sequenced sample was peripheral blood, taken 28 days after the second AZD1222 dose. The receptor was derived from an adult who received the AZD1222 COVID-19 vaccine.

CDR3 in DNA: TGTGCCAGCAGCCTCGAGGTGGGGTCGGAGACCCAGTACTTC. Protein sequence: CASSLEVGSETQYF. The chain employs TRBV9 and TRBJ2-5; D remains ambiguous. The V end was cut by 4 bases, the J end by 5 bases, with 15 bases between. This CDR3 comprises 14 residues. CDR1 is SGDLS, CDR2 YYNGEE, per germline.